A selection of T cell receptor beta chains follows, all from one sample in a study of cytomegalovirus exposure and HLA in healthy donors. The protocol was immunoSEQ multiplex PCR, while the TCRdb copy is restricted to in-frame clones and leaves out a portion. The sample has roughly 98,000 clones, around 90% seen once. Sequencing used PBMCs. The receptors originated from a woman aged 25 to 39 in good health and CMV-seronegative. Both conserved end residues are part of each CDR3. D genes are given only for firm matches. Clone size is stated in some rows and not others, as once, few, many or a class when expanded.

clone_size: NA; d_call: NA; cdr3_length: 13; v_call: TRBV27; j_call: TRBJ1-1; cdr3_nt: TGTGCCAGCAGGCCCAGTGGGAACACTGAAGCTTTCTTT; cdr3_aa: CASRPSGNTEAFF
clone_size: NA; d_call: NA; cdr3_length: 16; v_call: TRBV1; j_call: TRBJ2-5; cdr3_nt: TGCACCAGCAGCCAAGAGGCGGGAGGGTCCCAAGAGACCCAGTACTTC; cdr3_aa: CTSSQEAGGSQETQYF
clone_size: NA; d_call: NA; cdr3_length: 17; v_call: TRBV7-3; j_call: TRBJ2-1; cdr3_nt: TGTGCCAGCAGCCCAAGTGGACTAGGGGGAGCCTACAATGAGCAGTTCTTC; cdr3_aa: CASSPSGLGGAYNEQFF
clone_size: NA; d_call: TRBD1; cdr3_length: 14; v_call: TRBV7-9; j_call: TRBJ1-2; cdr3_nt: TGTGCCAGCAGCCGTGGCGACAGGGGCTATGGCTACACCTTC; cdr3_aa: CASSRGDRGYGYTF
clone_size: few; d_call: NA; cdr3_length: 13; v_call: TRBV19; j_call: TRBJ2-2; cdr3_nt: TGTGCCAGCCGAGCGCCCGGGGACGGGGAGCTGTTTTTT; cdr3_aa: CASRAPGDGELFF
clone_size: NA; d_call: TRBD2; cdr3_length: 17; v_call: TRBV27; j_call: TRBJ2-3; cdr3_nt: TGTGCCAGCATCCAGAGGGGAGCGGGGTTCCTCACAGATACGCAGTATTTT; cdr3_aa: CASIQRGAGFLTDTQYF
clone_size: NA; d_call: NA; cdr3_length: 14; v_call: TRBV15; j_call: TRBJ1-5; cdr3_nt: TGTGCCACCAGCCGGACAGTTCTCAATCAGCCCCAGCATTTT; cdr3_aa: CATSRTVLNQPQHF
clone_size: NA; d_call: NA; cdr3_length: 16; v_call: TRBV4-1; j_call: TRBJ2-1; cdr3_nt: TGCGCCAGCAGCCAAGAAGTAGGGAGCTCCTACAATGAGCAGTTCTTC; cdr3_aa: CASSQEVGSSYNEQFF
clone_size: NA; d_call: NA; cdr3_length: 14; v_call: TRBV7-3; j_call: TRBJ2-3; cdr3_nt: TGTGCCAGCAGCTCCGGACTAACCACAGATACGCAGTATTTT; cdr3_aa: CASSSGLTTDTQYF
clone_size: NA; d_call: TRBD1; cdr3_length: 13; v_call: TRBV6-1; j_call: TRBJ1-1; cdr3_nt: TGTGCCAGCCGGACAGGGTTGGTCACTGAAGCTTTCTTT; cdr3_aa: CASRTGLVTEAFF
clone_size: NA; d_call: NA; cdr3_length: 16; v_call: TRBV4-2; j_call: TRBJ2-7; cdr3_nt: TGTGCCAGCAGCCAAGCTCTGTTTCAACCAGCCTACGAGCAGTACTTC; cdr3_aa: CASSQALFQPAYEQYF
clone_size: NA; d_call: NA; cdr3_length: 15; v_call: TRBV4-1; j_call: TRBJ1-2; cdr3_nt: TGCGCCAGCAGCCAAGAGTCCAGAGGGAGGTATGGCTACACCTTC; cdr3_aa: CASSQESRGRYGYTF
clone_size: NA; d_call: TRBD1; cdr3_length: 14; v_call: TRBV6-1; j_call: TRBJ2-7; cdr3_nt: TGTGCCAGCACTAGACAGGGGGGATCCTACGAGCAGTACTTC; cdr3_aa: CASTRQGGSYEQYF
clone_size: NA; d_call: NA; cdr3_length: 13; v_call: TRBV21-1; j_call: TRBJ2-7; cdr3_nt: TGTGCCAGCAGCTGTGACAGGCGAAGTGAGCAGTACTTC; cdr3_aa: CASSCDRRSEQYF
clone_size: NA; d_call: TRBD1; cdr3_length: 14; v_call: TRBV4-2; j_call: TRBJ1-2; cdr3_nt: TGTGCCAGCAGCCAAATACAGGGGCGGGGTGGCTACACCTTC; cdr3_aa: CASSQIQGRGGYTF
clone_size: once; d_call: NA; cdr3_length: 14; v_call: TRBV6-5; j_call: TRBJ2-4; cdr3_nt: TGTGCCTCCTGGACCCCCAGGGGCAAAAACATTCAGTACTTC; cdr3_aa: CASWTPRGKNIQYF
clone_size: NA; d_call: TRBD2; cdr3_length: 14; v_call: TRBV4-1; j_call: TRBJ2-3; cdr3_nt: TGCGCCAGCAAGTCCGGGGGGGCCGGGAATACGCAGTATTTT; cdr3_aa: CASKSGGAGNTQYF
clone_size: NA; d_call: TRBD2; cdr3_length: 15; v_call: TRBV9; j_call: TRBJ2-2; cdr3_nt: TGTGCCAGCGCCCCGGGGAGCGGGGGGACCGGGGAGCTGTTTTTT; cdr3_aa: CASAPGSGGTGELFF
clone_size: NA; d_call: NA; cdr3_length: 13; v_call: TRBV6-5; j_call: TRBJ2-5; cdr3_nt: TGTGCCACCTTTGGGGGCGGACAAGAGACCCAGTACTTC; cdr3_aa: CATFGGGQETQYF
clone_size: NA; d_call: TRBD1; cdr3_length: 14; v_call: TRBV6-1; j_call: TRBJ1-2; cdr3_nt: TGTGCCAGCAGTGAACATGGGACAGCTTATGGCTACACCTTC; cdr3_aa: CASSEHGTAYGYTF
clone_size: few; d_call: TRBD1; cdr3_length: 12; v_call: TRBV29-1; j_call: TRBJ2-7; cdr3_nt: TGCAGCGGGGGACAGGGGGAGTACGAGCAGTACTTC; cdr3_aa: CSGGQGEYEQYF
clone_size: once; d_call: NA; cdr3_length: 15; v_call: TRBV29-1; j_call: TRBJ1-5; cdr3_nt: TGCAGCGTTGAAGAATCAGGGGCCCCAGGTCAGCCCCAGCATTTT; cdr3_aa: CSVEESGAPGQPQHF
clone_size: NA; d_call: TRBD1; cdr3_length: 14; v_call: TRBV27; j_call: TRBJ1-5; cdr3_nt: TGTGCCAGCAGTGAACAGGGGGGAAATCAGCCCCAGCATTTT; cdr3_aa: CASSEQGGNQPQHF
clone_size: once; d_call: TRBD2; cdr3_length: 16; v_call: TRBV5-6; j_call: TRBJ2-2; cdr3_nt: TGTGCCAGCAGTTTACATAGCGGGATGGGTACCGGGGAGCTGTTTTTT; cdr3_aa: CASSLHSGMGTGELFF
clone_size: NA; d_call: NA; cdr3_length: 15; v_call: TRBV4-2; j_call: TRBJ1-4; cdr3_nt: TGTGCCAGCAGCCCTCGGTTGTTGGGAGCTGAAAAACTGTTTTTT; cdr3_aa: CASSPRLLGAEKLFF
clone_size: NA; d_call: NA; cdr3_length: 15; v_call: TRBV27; j_call: TRBJ2-5; cdr3_nt: TGTGCCAGCAGTTTAAGACCGGGGTGGGTAGAGACCCAGTACTTC; cdr3_aa: CASSLRPGWVETQYF
clone_size: NA; d_call: NA; cdr3_length: 15; v_call: TRBV4-2; j_call: TRBJ1-2; cdr3_nt: TGTGCCAGCAGCCAAATGGGGCAGACCAACTATGGCTACACCTTC; cdr3_aa: CASSQMGQTNYGYTF
clone_size: NA; d_call: NA; cdr3_length: 17; v_call: TRBV7-9; j_call: TRBJ2-4; cdr3_nt: TGTGCCAGCAGCGGAGACTTTATAACACCTCACCCAAACATTCAGTACTTC; cdr3_aa: CASSGDFITPHPNIQYF
clone_size: NA; d_call: TRBD2; cdr3_length: 18; v_call: TRBV11-1; j_call: TRBJ2-1; cdr3_nt: TGTGCCAGCAGCTTTCCCCGCGGACTAGCGGGGGAATACAATGAGCAGTTCTTC; cdr3_aa: CASSFPRGLAGEYNEQFF
clone_size: NA; d_call: NA; cdr3_length: 16; v_call: TRBV28; j_call: TRBJ1-3; cdr3_nt: TGTGCCAGCAGTTTTCCACGGAGCAACTCTGGAAACACCATATATTTT; cdr3_aa: CASSFPRSNSGNTIYF
clone_size: NA; d_call: TRBD1; cdr3_length: 15; v_call: TRBV9; j_call: TRBJ2-1; cdr3_nt: TGTGCCAGCAGCTTATCGACAGGGGGCTCCAATGAGCAGTTCTTC; cdr3_aa: CASSLSTGGSNEQFF
clone_size: NA; d_call: NA; cdr3_length: 14; v_call: TRBV18; j_call: TRBJ1-2; cdr3_nt: TGTGCCAGCTCACCCCCGGGGATTAACTATGGCTACACCTTC; cdr3_aa: CASSPPGINYGYTF
clone_size: once; d_call: NA; cdr3_length: 11; v_call: TRBV10-2; j_call: TRBJ1-1; cdr3_nt: TGCGCCAGCACCGGGATGATTGAAGCTTTCTTT; cdr3_aa: CASTGMIEAFF
clone_size: NA; d_call: NA; cdr3_length: 12; v_call: TRBV9; j_call: TRBJ2-7; cdr3_nt: TGTGCCAGCAGCCCCGACAACTACGAGCAGTACTTC; cdr3_aa: CASSPDNYEQYF
clone_size: NA; d_call: NA; cdr3_length: 14; v_call: TRBV27; j_call: TRBJ2-4; cdr3_nt: TGTGCCAGCAGTCCTTCCGGTAGCGCAAACATTCAGTACTTC; cdr3_aa: CASSPSGSANIQYF
clone_size: NA; d_call: NA; cdr3_length: 14; v_call: TRBV15; j_call: TRBJ1-2; cdr3_nt: TGTGCCACCAGCAGAGAATCAGATGCCCATGGCTACACCTTC; cdr3_aa: CATSRESDAHGYTF
clone_size: NA; d_call: TRBD1; cdr3_length: 16; v_call: TRBV7-2; j_call: TRBJ1-4; cdr3_nt: TGTGCCAGCAGCTTGGAGACAGGGAGATTCAATGAAAAACTGTTTTTT; cdr3_aa: CASSLETGRFNEKLFF
clone_size: NA; d_call: NA; cdr3_length: 14; v_call: TRBV5-1; j_call: TRBJ1-5; cdr3_nt: TGCGCCAGCAGCACGACACCGACGAATCAGCCCCAGCATTTT; cdr3_aa: CASSTTPTNQPQHF
clone_size: few; d_call: TRBD1; cdr3_length: 16; v_call: TRBV5-1; j_call: TRBJ2-7; cdr3_nt: TGCGCCAGCAGCTTGGATCAAACCGGGACAGGGGGACGGCAGTACTTC; cdr3_aa: CASSLDQTGTGGRQYF
clone_size: NA; d_call: NA; cdr3_length: 12; v_call: TRBV9; j_call: TRBJ1-1; cdr3_nt: TGTGCCAGCAGCGTTTCGGGGTCTGAAGCTTTCTTT; cdr3_aa: CASSVSGSEAFF
clone_size: NA; d_call: TRBD1; cdr3_length: 15; v_call: TRBV18; j_call: TRBJ2-2; cdr3_nt: TGTGCCAGCTCACCCACGACAGGGGAAACCGGGGAGCTGTTTTTT; cdr3_aa: CASSPTTGETGELFF
clone_size: once; d_call: NA; cdr3_length: 15; v_call: TRBV18; j_call: TRBJ1-1; cdr3_nt: TGTGCCAGCTCACCCATAGCCAACGGGGTTACTGAAGCTTTCTTT; cdr3_aa: CASSPIANGVTEAFF
clone_size: NA; d_call: NA; cdr3_length: 15; v_call: TRBV18; j_call: TRBJ1-5; cdr3_nt: TGTGCCAGCTCCTCGGGGGGGGCATTCAATCAGCCCCAGCATTTT; cdr3_aa: CASSSGGAFNQPQHF
clone_size: NA; d_call: NA; cdr3_length: 13; v_call: TRBV11-2; j_call: TRBJ2-7; cdr3_nt: TGTGCCAGCAGCTTAGAGGCCGCAGTTAGCGTGAGCTTC; cdr3_aa: CASSLEAAVSVSF
clone_size: NA; d_call: NA; cdr3_length: 13; v_call: TRBV28; j_call: TRBJ1-2; cdr3_nt: TGTGCCAGCAGTTCAACAGAAAACTATGGCTACACCTTC; cdr3_aa: CASSSTENYGYTF
clone_size: NA; d_call: NA; cdr3_length: 15; v_call: TRBV18; j_call: TRBJ1-3; cdr3_nt: TGTGCCAGCTCACCGGAGGGTAACTCTGGAAACACCATATATTTT; cdr3_aa: CASSPEGNSGNTIYF
clone_size: few; d_call: TRBD2; cdr3_length: 15; v_call: TRBV19; j_call: TRBJ2-3; cdr3_nt: TGTGCCAGTAGTACTAGCGGGGGGCACACAGATACGCAGTATTTT; cdr3_aa: CASSTSGGHTDTQYF
clone_size: few; d_call: NA; cdr3_length: 13; v_call: TRBV2; j_call: TRBJ2-5; cdr3_nt: TGTGCCAGCAGGGGGAGCTGGCAAGAGACCCAGTACTTC; cdr3_aa: CASRGSWQETQYF
clone_size: NA; d_call: TRBD1; cdr3_length: 16; v_call: TRBV5-1; j_call: TRBJ1-2; cdr3_nt: TGCGCCAGCAGCGCCGGAGTCGGACAGGCGAAAGGGGGCTACACCTTC; cdr3_aa: CASSAGVGQAKGGYTF
clone_size: NA; d_call: NA; cdr3_length: 11; v_call: TRBV6-1; j_call: TRBJ1-1; cdr3_nt: TGTGCCAGCAACGGAGGCACTGAAGCTTTCTTT; cdr3_aa: CASNGGTEAFF
clone_size: NA; d_call: NA; cdr3_length: 12; v_call: TRBV28; j_call: TRBJ2-7; cdr3_nt: TGTGCCAGCAGTTTACCTCGCTACGAGCAGTACTTC; cdr3_aa: CASSLPRYEQYF